Below, one TCR beta chain is given with its context. Given a much more abundant clone one base away, this may be a read error. Original processing methods: Construction of a distant-metastasis classifier for papillary thyroid cancer relied on CDR3 differences across clinicopathological groups. TCRdb used MiXCR to call clones anew from the PCR reads. For this entry, the V and J calls and clone size follow TCRdb and not the study's own pipeline. The sample has 8,000 or so clones; 27% are singletons. This CDR3 is 16 amino acids long. Germline values: CDR1 SGHVS, CDR2 FQNEAQ. Patients had received no treatment of any kind before thyroid surgery. These data come from a study of metastatic and nonmetastatic thyroid tumors.

The sample was adjacent normal tissue. The source is a female donor with papillary thyroid cancer or a benign thyroid nodule (not recorded which). Some clones in this sample may be carry-over from other donors' samples. This chain links TRBV7-8 with TRBJ2-3, with 10 bases matching TRBD2. CDR3 coding DNA: TGTACCATCAGCCCGTCTAGCGGGGGAAGCACAGATACGCAGTATTTT. Translating gives CTISPSSGGSTDTQYF.